A single sample is the source of the 20 T cell receptor beta chains below, sequenced in a study of blood T cell repertoires in COVID-19. Produced via immunoSEQ multiplex PCR; TCRdb's table is partial and in-frame only. The top ten clones hold approximately 9.3% of a sample with approximately 330,000 clones, about nine tenths of them seen once. The source material was peripheral blood. Receptors originate from a young man with COVID-19, enrolled during active disease.

This clone has a handful of counts. The gene calls are TRBV19 and TRBJ1-2; a weak D match, TRBD1 (5 bases). V lost 5 bases to trimming and J lost 6 bases, with 10 bases between them. Germline V gene sequence: CDR1 LNHDA, CDR2 SQIVND (reference sequence). This CDR3 has 12 amino acids. CDR3 DNA: TGTGCCAGTAGTGTCTCCAGGGATGGCTACACCTTC. It specifies CASSVSRDGYTF.

The chain recombines TRBV24-1 with TRBJ2-2; 8 positions match TRBD1. Germline V CDR1 and CDR2: KGHDR, SFDVKD. Unmatched junction bases numbered 6, after V lost 3 bases and J lost 1 base. The CDR3 runs to 17 residues. The CDR3 sequence: CATSDPPGTGNTGELFF. In nucleotides, the CDR3 is TGTGCCACCAGTGATCCTCCCGGGACAGGGAACACCGGGGAGCTGTTTTTT.

V is TRBV7-2 and J is TRBJ2-1; 10 bases are a match to TRBD2. The CDR3 is made up of 19 amino acids. V lost 5 bases to trimming and J lost 1 base; unmatched junction nucleotides: 14. Looked up from germline, CDR1 is SGHTA and CDR2 is FQGNSA. The DNA for the CDR3 is TGTGCCAGCAGCCCCGTCGTACTAGCGGGAAGAAAGTCCTACAATGAGCAGTTCTTC. Translated: CASSPVVLAGRKSYNEQFF.

The CDR3 DNA follows: TGTGCCAGCAGTTCAAGGACAGGTGCCTTAAATGAAAAACTGTTTTTT. Its translation is CASSSRTGALNEKLFF. The chain joins TRBV6-5 to TRBJ1-4; 7 bases are a match to TRBD1. Germline values: CDR1 MNHEY, CDR2 SVGAGI. The CDR3 covers 16 residues. V lost 4 bases to trimming and J lost 5 bases; unmatched junction nucleotides: 10.

The genes are TRBV5-4 and TRBJ2-1; D is ambiguous. This CDR3 comprises 13 residues. Trimming took 4 bases from V and 4 from J, leaving 9 bases between them. Germline V CDR1 and CDR2: SGHNT, YYREEE (reference sequence). The CDR3 DNA follows: TGTGCCAGCAGCGCGGTGGTATACAATGAGCAGTTCTTC. This encodes CASSAVVYNEQFF.

The rearrangement joins TRBV7-3 to TRBJ2-2; 16 positions match TRBD2. V lost 3 bases to trimming and J lost 6 bases; unmatched junction nucleotides: 4. The CDR3 length is 17 residues. Per the germline V gene, CDR1 is SGHTA and CDR2 is FQGTGA. The CDR3 sequence is CASSLGLAGGPAGELFF. Here the CDR3 DNA reads TGTGCCAGCAGCTTGGGACTAGCGGGGGGGCCCGCCGGGGAGCTGTTTTTT.

This chain connects TRBV21-1 to TRBJ1-1. TRBV21-1 is given as a pseudogene. The CDR3 consists of 13 residues. The CDR3 here is CASSKRRNTEAFF. The CDR3 coding sequence is TGTGCCAGCAGCAAAAGGAGGAACACTGAAGCTTTCTTT.

This clone is a singleton in its sample. The V call is TRBV19, the J call TRBJ2-3; 9 nucleotides agree with TRBD1. V shed 9 bases and J 4 bases; nucleotides not matched to a gene: 14. Germline V gives CDR1 LNHDA, CDR2 SQIVND (reference sequence). This CDR3 region has 16 residues. CDR3 in DNA: TGTGCCAGCCGAAAGACAGGGGGGAACCGAGCAGATACGCAGTATTTT. Amino acids: CASRKTGGNRADTQYF.

The rearrangement uses TRBV27 and TRBJ2-7; D gene uncertain. The CDR3 spans 14 residues. V lost 0 bases to trimming and J lost 1 base, with 7 bases between them. From germline, CDR1 is MNHEY and CDR2 SMNVEV (reference sequence). CDR3 amino acids: CASSLSPESYEQYF. The CDR3, as DNA: TGTGCCAGCAGTTTATCCCCAGAATCCTACGAGCAGTACTTC.

This clone was recorded a few times. This chain connects TRBV18 to TRBJ2-5, with D tentatively TRBD1 (5 bases). Looked up from germline, CDR1 is KGHSH and CDR2 is LQKENI. Trimming took 3 bases from V and 1 from J, leaving 9 bases between them. This CDR3 is 14 amino acids long. The CDR3 loop is CASSPGRVQETQYF. The CDR3 DNA reads TGTGCCAGCTCACCTGGCAGGGTCCAAGAGACCCAGTACTTC.

J is TRBJ2-5 and V is TRBV3-1 (or the pseudogene TRBV3-2); 7 positions agree with TRBD2. CDR1 and CDR2 from the germline V gene are LGHDT and YNNKEL (reference sequence). CDR3 size: 14 residues. The ends lost 4 bases at V and 3 bases at J; junction bases unmatched: 5. CDR3 sequence: CASSPSGLKETQYF. Written as DNA, the CDR3 is TGTGCCAGCAGCCCCTCGGGACTAAAAGAGACCCAGTACTTC.

This chain links TRBV19 with TRBJ1-1; 9 nucleotides agree with TRBD1. J was trimmed by 10 bases and V by 3 bases; bases with no gene match: 15. This CDR3 has 16 residues. CDR1 and CDR2 (germline): LNHDA, SQIVND (reference sequence). The CDR3 DNA is TGTGCCAGTAGTATTCGGAACAGGGGGCTTATAGTTGGAGCTTTCTTT. Residues: CASSIRNRGLIVGAFF.

The chain has TRBV7-9 and TRBJ1-1; D possibly corresponds to TRBD1 (6 bases). V dropped 3 bases and J dropped 5 bases, with 13 bases sitting between them. There are 14 residues in the CDR3. CDR1 is SEHNR, CDR2 FQNEAQ, per germline (reference sequence). The CDR3 sequence is CASSFPRGATEAFF. The CDR3 DNA reads TGTGCCAGCAGCTTTCCGCGGGGGGCAACTGAAGCTTTCTTT.

In this sample, this clone turned up once. The chain joins TRBV9 to TRBJ2-1; TRBD2 matches at 11 bases. J gave up 3 bases and V 3 bases, and 5 bases lay outside the gene matches. CDR3 size: 16 residues. CDR1 is SGDLS and CDR2 is YYNGEE in the germline V gene. The CDR3 DNA reads TGTGCCAGCAGCGCCCGGACTAGCGGGCGCTACAATGAGCAGTTCTTC. Residues: CASSARTSGRYNEQFF.

CDR3 bases: TGTGCCAGCAGCTTAGATCGGGGAGGGACTGAAGCTTTCTTT. Its translation: CASSLDRGGTEAFF. This chain joins TRBV11-3 and TRBJ1-1; no clear D. V was shortened by 0 bases and J by 5 bases, with 10 bases between the two germline ends. Germline-derived CDR1 and CDR2 are SGHNT and YENEEA. The CDR3 covers 14 residues.

The chain is built from TRBV4-3 and TRBJ2-1, with TRBD1 matching 7 bases. The CDR3 runs 17 residues. From germline, CDR1 is LGHNA and CDR2 YSLEER. With V trimmed by 0 bases and J by 5 bases, 10 bases remained unmatched. CDR3 residues: CASSQDLGGLGNNEQFF. The CDR3 region has the DNA TGCGCCAGCAGCCAAGATTTAGGGGGCTTGGGGAACAATGAGCAGTTCTTC.

The chain carries TRBV3-1 (or the pseudogene TRBV3-2) and TRBJ2-7; D is unclear. CDR3 length: 13 residues. The germline V and J ends were trimmed by 1 base and 5 bases, with 9 bases remaining between them. In germline, CDR1 is LGHDT, CDR2 YNNKEL (reference sequence). The CDR3 reads CASSQGLTNEQYF. The CDR3 bases are TGTGCCAGCAGCCAAGGGCTCACGAACGAGCAGTACTTC.

There are a few counts of this clone. The chain links TRBV24-1 to TRBJ2-3, with TRBD2 matching over 9 bases. CDR1 is KGHDR, CDR2 SFDVKD, per germline. The V gene end was trimmed by 4 bases and the J gene end by 10 bases; junction bases not matched to a gene: 14. CDR3 length: 16 amino acids. Written as DNA, the CDR3 is TGTGCCACCAGTGACCGATTAGCGGGGGCCCCCCCAGCGCAGTATTTT. The encoded protein is CATSDRLAGAPPAQYF.

This chain links TRBV6-1 with TRBJ2-7; 8 bases align to TRBD2. CDR3 length: 16 residues. CDR1 MNHNS and CDR2 SASEGT come from the germline V gene. The trim removed 0 bases at V and 2 bases at J, leaving 6 bases unmatched. In DNA form, the CDR3 reads TGTGCCAGCAGTGAAGCGGTAGCGGGACTCCCCTACGAGCAGTACTTC. Its protein is CASSEAVAGLPYEQYF.

The rearrangement joins TRBV27 to TRBJ2-1; TRBD1 agrees at 7 bases. CDR1 is MNHEY and CDR2 is SMNVEV in the germline V gene (reference sequence). CDR3 length: 15 residues. The ends lost 5 bases at V and 2 bases at J; junction bases unmatched: 6. DNA of the CDR3: TGTGCCAGCAGTGGGGACAGCCTAACCTACAATGAGCAGTTCTTC. It encodes CASSGDSLTYNEQFF.